These 21 T cell receptor beta chains originate from one sample sequenced in a study of Tregs in tolerant kidney transplant recipients. The nonmyeloablative bone marrow transplants came from related graft donors, with transient mixed chimerism. Measured with immunoSEQ multiplex PCR; TCRdb has only the in-frame clones, and not every one. Of 90,000 or so clones in the sample, roughly 93% were seen once. The sequenced sample was CD4+ T cells from blood (PBMCs), obtained 12 months after the transplant. These receptors were collected from a human patient who received a combined kidney and bone marrow transplant. The graft donor may have given rise to some T cells.

This chain uses TRBV7-9 with TRBJ1-1, with 9 bases identical to TRBD1. Losses at the gene ends were 5 bases for V and 0 bases for J; bases not matched to a gene: 10. The CDR3 length is 17 residues. Per germline, CDR1 SEHNR and CDR2 FQNEAQ (reference sequence). CDR3 sequence reads: CASSPYGQGSMNTEAFF. DNA of the CDR3: TGTGCCAGCAGCCCATATGGACAGGGGTCTATGAACACTGAAGCTTTCTTT.

The chain joins TRBV20-1 to TRBJ2-1; no firm D call. The CDR3 is 10 residues long. Between the trimmed V and J ends, which lost 0 bases and 12 bases, there was a span of 6 bases. CDR1 and CDR2 (germline): DFQATT, SNEGSKA (reference sequence). CDR3 loop: CSARDIRQFF. CDR3 nucleotide sequence: TGCAGTGCTAGAGATATTCGGCAGTTCTTC.

The genes are TRBV6-5 and TRBJ2-7; 10 positions agree with TRBD2. Germline V gene data show CDR1 as MNHEY and CDR2 as SVGAGI. This CDR3 contains 15 residues. The V segment lost 2 bases and the J segment 3 bases; nucleotides outside the gene matches: 4. Here the CDR3 DNA reads TGTGCCAGCAGTTACGTAGCGGGGGGTTACTACGAGCAGTACTTC. The encoded protein is CASSYVAGGYYEQYF.

The rearrangement uses TRBV7-2 and TRBJ2-1, with TRBD2 matching over 9 bases. V was pared by 2 bases and J by 10 bases, with 0 bases of the junction left unmatched. Germline V gene lookup returns CDR1 SGHTA and CDR2 FQGNSA. This CDR3 contains 12 residues. Written as DNA, the CDR3 is TGTGCCAGCAGCTTACTAGCGGGGGAGCAGTTCTTC. Its translation: CASSLLAGEQFF.

This chain uses TRBV29-1 with TRBJ2-3, with 7 nucleotides matching TRBD1. The CDR3 contains 14 residues. V shed 4 bases, J shed 2 bases, and the junction held 6 bases outside the gene matches. The germline V gene has CDR1 SQVTM and CDR2 ANQGSEA. The CDR3 DNA reads TGCAGCGTTGCAGGGGGAGCGACCACAGATACGCAGTATTTT. Residues: CSVAGGATTDTQYF.

V and J are TRBV18 and TRBJ1-5; TRBD1 matches 8 bases. Unmatched junction bases numbered 2, after V lost 2 bases and J lost 2 bases. CDR3 length: 15 amino acids. Germline assignment: CDR1 KGHSH and CDR2 LQKENI. Here the CDR3 reads CASSPGQGGNQPQHF. In nucleotides, the CDR3 is TGTGCCAGCTCACCAGGACAGGGAGGCAATCAGCCCCAGCATTTT.

The chain is built from TRBV5-1 and TRBJ2-1, with 10 bases lining up with TRBD2. Germline CDR1 and CDR2: SGHRS and YFSETQ. Trimming took 4 bases from V and 6 from J; bases not matched to a gene: 10. The CDR3 contains 16 residues. The CDR3 region has the DNA TGCGCCAGCAGCCCAATAGCGGGAGGCTTAGTCAATGAGCAGTTCTTC. Encoded protein: CASSPIAGGLVNEQFF.

This clone was found once. The V call is TRBV27, the J call TRBJ2-5; 8 positions match TRBD1. The J call is in doubt because the DNA end fits TRBJ2-7 better. In germline, CDR1 is MNHEY, CDR2 SMNVEV (reference sequence). The CDR3 has 16 amino acids. In nucleotides, the CDR3 is TGTGCCAGCAGTTTCCAGGGGGCCACACCCCCCTACGAGCAGTACTTC. Its translation is CASSFQGATPPYEQYF.

This chain links TRBV18 with TRBJ2-1; 7 nucleotides match TRBD2. The CDR3 consists of 13 residues. V trimming: 4 bases; J trimming: 5 bases; junction bases outside the gene matches: 2. Germline V gene data show CDR1 as KGHSH and CDR2 as LQKENI. The CDR3 nucleotides read TGTGCCAGCTCACAGAGCGGGAACAATGAGCAGTTCTTC. As protein: CASSQSGNNEQFF.

The chain employs TRBV7-2 and TRBJ2-7, with D perhaps TRBD2 (5 bases). The germline V and J ends were trimmed by 5 bases and 1 base, with 12 bases remaining between them. There are 14 residues in the CDR3. The V gene's germline CDR1 is SGHTA and CDR2 FQGNSA. In nucleotides, the CDR3 is TGTGCCAGCAGCCAGAGGGCCTGGTCCTACGAGCAGTACTTC. Translated: CASSQRAWSYEQYF. Full variable domain (outside the CDR3, taken from reference TRBV7-2 and TRBJ2-7): GAGVSQSPSNKVTEKGKDVELRCDPISGHTALYWYRQSLGQGLEFLIYFQGNSAPDKSGLPSDRFSAERTGGSVSTLTIQRTQQEDSAVYLCASSQRAWSYEQYFGPGTRLTVT.

V gene TRBV19 combines with J gene TRBJ2-3; 7 bases fit TRBD2. Germline V lookup: CDR1 LNHDA, CDR2 SQIVND (reference sequence). This CDR3 contains 15 residues. With V trimmed by 2 bases and J by 2 bases, 4 bases remained unmatched. The CDR3 DNA is TGTGCCAGTAGTATACCTAGCGGTCTCACAGATACGCAGTATTTT. Its translation: CASSIPSGLTDTQYF.

Written as DNA, the CDR3 is TGTGCCAGCAGTGAACAGGGGCGCCCCTCCTACGAGCAGTACTTC. Protein sequence: CASSEQGRPSYEQYF. The chain is built from TRBV6-1 and TRBJ2-7, with D perhaps TRBD1 (6 bases). The V gene's germline CDR1 is MNHNS and CDR2 SASEGT. The length of the CDR3 is 15 residues. V dropped 2 bases and J dropped 0 bases, with 11 bases sitting between them.

The chain is built from TRBV4-1 and TRBJ2-7, with TRBD2 matching over 8 bases. Germline V gives CDR1 MGHRA, CDR2 YSYEKL. The V and J ends lost 1 base and 3 bases, in that order; junction bases with no gene match: 17. This CDR3 is built from 19 residues. The CDR3 nucleotides are TGCGCCAGCAGCCAAGTCCCCTCTCTCGCGGGGGGCCCCTACTACGAGCAGTACTTC. It encodes CASSQVPSLAGGPYYEQYF.

This clone appeared a few times. The V call is TRBV5-4, the J call TRBJ2-3; 14 bases fit TRBD2. The CDR3 spans 16 residues. Germline V gene data show CDR1 as SGHNT and CDR2 as YYREEE (reference sequence). After removal of 4 bases from V and 1 base from J, the junction contained 2 bases not matched to a gene. Here the CDR3 reads CASSQGLAGGTDTQYF. The CDR3 region has the DNA TGTGCCAGCAGCCAGGGACTAGCGGGGGGCACAGATACGCAGTATTTT.

Worth noting for this clone: A read error may account for a junction end that differs from germline. This specimen includes other DNA sequences encoding the same CDR3. V is TRBV4-2 and J is TRBJ1-6; 8 nucleotides agree with TRBD1. The CDR3 is 18 amino acids. Germline CDR1 is LGHNA and CDR2 is YNFKEQ. The CDR3 DNA is TGTGCCAGCAGCCAGGAACAATCAGGGGGCTCCTATAATTCCCCCCTCCACTTT. This translates into CASSQEQSGGSYNSPLHF.

The DNA for the CDR3 is TGTGCCACCGGACGGAGGGCTGGTTACGAGCAGTACTTC. Amino acids: CATGRRAGYEQYF. The chain is built from TRBV15 and TRBJ2-7; weak D call: TRBD2 (6 bases). Trimming cost V 8 bases and J 4 bases, with 15 bases left between them. Germline CDR1 LNHNV, CDR2 YYDKDF (reference sequence). The length of the CDR3 is 13 residues.

For the CDR3, the DNA is TGTGCCAGCAGCTCAACAGGTCCCAACGGAAACACCATATATTTT. Protein product: CASSSTGPNGNTIYF. V is TRBV7-2 and J is TRBJ1-3; possible D gene TRBD1, 5 bases. CDR1 and CDR2 from the germline V gene are SGHTA and FQGNSA. The V end lost 4 bases, the J end lost 4 bases, and 14 bases lay between the germline ends. This CDR3 region has 15 residues.

The chain recombines TRBV5-1 with TRBJ1-2; D is undetermined. The length of the CDR3 is 16 residues. Trimming cost V 0 bases and J 1 base, with 13 bases left between them. Germline V gives CDR1 SGHRS, CDR2 YFSETQ. CDR3 in DNA: TGCGCCAGCAGCTTGGGCCTCCGGGAGTTTAACTATGGCTACACCTTC. It specifies CASSLGLREFNYGYTF.

This chain connects TRBV19 to TRBJ2-3; a possible D gene is TRBD2 (6 bases). Germline V CDR1 and CDR2: LNHDA, SQIVND (reference sequence). V dropped 4 bases and J dropped 0 bases, with 11 bases sitting between them. This CDR3 spans 15 amino acids. CDR3 DNA: TGTGCCAGTAGTACGGGACTTTATAGCACAGATACGCAGTATTTT. The encoded protein is CASSTGLYSTDTQYF.

The CDR3 DNA follows: TGTGCCACCAGCAGAGATTTGGGACAGGGTGGGGCAGATACGCAGTATTTT. Translation: CATSRDLGQGGADTQYF. The chain combines TRBV15 with TRBJ2-3; 9 bases align to TRBD1. The CDR3 runs to 17 residues. The germline CDR1 and CDR2 sequences are LNHNV and YYDKDF (reference sequence). The junction had 8 bases not matched to a gene; V was cut back by 0 bases and J by 4 bases. The complete variable domain, with remaining parts taken from reference TRBV15 and TRBJ2-3, reads DAMVIQNPRYQVTQFGKPVTLSCSQTLNHNVMYWYQQKSSQAPKLLFHYYDKDFNNEADTPDNFQSRRPNTSFCFLDIRSPGLGDTAMYLCATSRDLGQGGADTQYFGPGTRLTVL.

The rearrangement joins TRBV15 to TRBJ2-5; D is possibly TRBD2 (6 bases). Per the germline V gene, CDR1 is LNHNV and CDR2 is YYDKDF (reference sequence). The V and J ends lost 0 bases and 2 bases respectively, with 10 bases between them. The CDR3 contains 15 residues. This CDR3 is CATSRDGRRQETQYF. CDR3 DNA: TGTGCCACCAGCAGAGATGGGAGGCGTCAAGAGACCCAGTACTTC.